The sequence of this T cell receptor (beta chain) was determined in a study of identifying expanded T cells in peripheral blood (dated by TCRdb to about 2019). Looking at the study overall: Four technical replicates, made by sequencing separate aliquots from the same pool of genomic DNA, were compared pairwise. What the study reported, not specific to this receptor: The binomial model flagged about 1.3 differentially abundant clones between technical replicates but about 16 over roughly two weeks and around 19 over approximately 4 weeks. Across all healthy donors, variance in clone template counts between approximately 2-week samples was found to increase significantly with total template count. The authors expected biological variance in healthy repertoires might increase further over much longer intervals such as months to years. Both the number of clones called differentially abundant and the false-positive rate were significantly reduced by the beta-binomial model across all healthy-donor time intervals.

Turning to this clone: The target of this receptor is not known. Base qualities were left out, and no much larger clone turns up one base away.

Per the germline V gene, SGHRS is the CDR1 and YFSETQ is the CDR2. The CDR3 holds 12 amino acids from the cysteine to the phenylalanine. Only CDR3 DNA is held: 36 bases, read in frame from base 1. The junction shows trimming of 4 bases on V and 5 bases on J, plus 10 bases between the germline ends. During the collection period, no immune events, such as infections, were documented for the healthy donors. To calibrate time-dependent variance in a beta-binomial model of T-cell clone differential abundance, blood repertoires from healthy donors were used as a training cohort. The training cohort was composed of approximately ten healthy donors, 3 female and 7 male. The donors were between roughly 25 and 64 years old, with an average age of about 45 years. Obtained from a commercial supplier, whole blood was collected from each healthy donor at three time points set around 2 weeks apart. For immunosequencing, genomic DNA was extracted from unsorted whole blood.

TCRbeta CDR3 regions were profiled by bias-controlled multiplex PCR amplification of genomic DNA with the immunoSEQ Assay. Under the source paper's analysis protocol: To quantify the absolute abundance of each unique TCRbeta CDR3 region, the sequences were collapsed and filtered. Differential abundance was assessed using a binomial (Fisher-equivalent) model and a beta-binomial model in which time-dependent variance fitted from healthy donors was added. Clones with fewer than 5 combined templates were removed, and a clone was called differentially abundant if the clone's Benjamini-Hochberg FDR was below 0.01. Using the form v = (b*log(k)+a)^2, the beta-binomial variance was modeled as a function of the total template count across the two samples. Not all clones reach the TCRdb copy of this immuneACCESS table, which keeps in-frame sequences only. Checked studies attribute under half of the gap to unresolved V genes and leave the rest unexplained. Clonal size and the V and J genes are those of that table, whereas D and trimming came from the DNA. Present in this sample are some 81,000 clones, about 83% of which were seen just once. The ten most abundant clones make up 15% to 20% of the sample.

The clonotype was recovered from a person aged 18-70 years in good health. The specimen sequenced was blood. The rearrangement combines TRBV5-1 with TRBJ2-7; no confident D gene assignment can be made. The CDR3 sequence is CASSPNSNEQYF. Here is the DNA: TGCGCCAGCAGCCCAAATTCTAACGAGCAGTACTTC.